This T cell receptor (beta chain) was captured by sequencing in a study of OX40 agonist ivuxolimab in advanced cancers. Overall study context: Those enrolled were 80% to 85% male, with a mean age of around 57 years and ages from roughly 23 to 80.

Only in-frame clones appear in the TCRdb table, and some are missing; sequencing was by immunoSEQ multiplex PCR. The sample has about 79,000 clones, about nine tenths seen once. The CDR3 has 15 residues. The J gene is TRBJ1-6, the V gene TRBV12-2; the table's D call, TRBD1, was not checked against the DNA. TRBV12-2 is a pseudogene. The TCR was taken from an adult with an advanced solid tumor such as melanoma, head and neck, liver or kidney cancer. Specimen: CD4+ or CD8+ T cells sorted from blood, collected in a trial of the OX40 agonist ivuxolimab. The DNA of the CDR3 is TGTGCAAGTCGCTCCGGGGACAGGGCTAATTCACCCCTCCACTTT. As protein: CASRSGDRANSPLHF.